This TCR beta chain came from a study of blood T cell repertoires in COVID-19. Study in general: Samples of COVID-19 (acute and convalescent) were obtained from the United States, Italy and Spain. Sources were T cells, B-cell-depleted T cells, or PBMCs; the material itself was cDNA or gDNA.

V was shortened by 5 bases and J by 6 bases, with 17 bases between the two germline ends. Per germline, CDR1 LGHDT and CDR2 YNNKEL (reference sequence). The CDR3 has 15 residues. Original methodology: Reference gene primer amplification in the assay estimated nucleated cell counts. The protocol was immunoSEQ multiplex PCR, while the TCRdb copy is restricted to in-frame clones and leaves out a portion. That table is the source of V, J and clone size, and D and trimming were worked out from the DNA. The sample has about 110,000 clones; about three quarters are singletons. This clone showed up just a few times.

The chain couples TRBV3-1 (or the pseudogene TRBV3-2) to TRBJ1-5; D remains unclear. The sample was peripheral blood. The clonotype originates from a man between 65 and 85 years old with acute or convalescent COVID-19. CDR3 amino acids: CASSSGSIWSQPQHF. The CDR3 DNA reads as TGTGCCAGCAGCAGTGGCAGTATTTGGTCTCAGCCCCAGCATTTT.